These 5 T cell receptor beta chains were all obtained from the same sample, sequenced in a study of CD8 T cells in ankylosing spondylitis. TCRdb passed the 5' RACE reads through MiXCR, listing each CDR3 protein once. The profile shows approximately 540,000 distinct CDR3 sequences, approximately 11% of them singletons. Study results and caveats: A TCR beta motif of eight highly homologous variants appeared characteristic of ankylosing spondylitis blood.

Their recognized antigens are unknown. Sample: blood, either unsorted or a sorted T cell fraction (not recorded which). These receptors were collected from a male donor with ankylosing spondylitis.

The gene calls are TRBV20-1 and TRBJ2-1; 14 positions match TRBD2. This CDR3 contains 20 residues. Unmatched junction bases numbered 11, after V lost 1 base and J lost 0 bases. Germline assignment: CDR1 DFQATT and CDR2 SNEGSKA (reference sequence). Here the CDR3 DNA reads TGCAGTGCTAGAGTGGCCGGACTAGCGGGAGGCTCGAGCTCCTACAATGAGCAGTTCTTC. Its translation: CSARVAGLAGGSSSYNEQFF.

J is TRBJ2-3 and V is TRBV6-1; D remains unclear. From germline, CDR1 is MNHNS and CDR2 SASEGT. Trimming cost V 5 bases and J 3 bases, with 12 bases left between them. CDR3 length equals 14 residues. In DNA, the CDR3 is TGTGCCAGCAGTAAGGACCTCCCGACAGATACGCAGTATTTT. Protein sequence: CASSKDLPTDTQYF.

The chain links TRBV10-3 to TRBJ1-1, with a tentative D call TRBD1 (5 bases). Trimming left V 0 bases short and J 1 base short, with 15 bases between. The CDR3 loop spans 17 amino acids. Germline values: CDR1 ENHRY, CDR2 SYGVKD. As DNA, the CDR3 is TGTGCCATCAGTGAGTCGAAAGGGAGCGGGGCGAACACTGAAGCTTTCTTT. This gives the protein CAISESKGSGANTEAFF.

The sample holds a few counts of this clonotype. The V gene is TRBV5-1, the J gene TRBJ1-1; D is undetermined. CDR3 length equals 13 residues. V gave up 0 bases and J gave up 3 bases, with 6 bases separating them. Germline CDR1 SGHRS, CDR2 YFSETQ. CDR3 sequence: CASSLAQYTEAFF. The CDR3 coding sequence is TGCGCCAGCAGCTTGGCACAGTACACTGAAGCTTTCTTT.

This clonotype has only a few counts. This chain connects TRBV12-3 or TRBV12-4 to TRBJ1-3; the D is unclear. This CDR3 region has 19 residues. V lost 1 base and J 7 bases, leaving 26 bases between the germline ends. CDR3: CASSLGHGVSSSRWNTIYF. CDR3 bases: TGTGCCAGCAGTTTAGGCCATGGGGTCTCCTCGAGTCGATGGAACACCATATATTTT.